The clone carrying this T cell receptor (beta chain) turned up a few times. Its antigen is undetermined. This sample stems from a study of T-cell memory formation after mild COVID-19. The overall study: Among the donors, TCR clusters were largely specific to each donor. Study observations and caveats: Some responding clones appeared in pre-infection memory, suggesting cross-reactive memory joined.

The CDR3 length is 15 residues. The junction had 3 bases not matched to a gene; V was cut back by 0 bases and J by 8 bases. Germline V gene lookup returns CDR1 SGDLS and CDR2 YYNGEE. The 5'RACE method, run with constant-segment primers, produced TCR alpha and TCR beta cDNA libraries (carrying sample barcodes and UMIs). TCRdb called the 5' RACE reads again in MiXCR, with one record for every CDR3 protein. The table records just over 350,000 distinct CDR3 sequences, roughly 14% of them present only once. The sequencing sample was made of PBMCs or a T cell subset sorted from them (not recorded which). The origin of this receptor is a man between 18 and 35 years old who had mild COVID-19 (a few samples of this study predate the infection). Cell type and time point are not known. V usage is TRBV9 and J usage is TRBJ1-6, with 9 nucleotides matching TRBD1. The CDR3 DNA sequence: TGTGCCAGCAGCGTAGACGGGACAGGGCATTCACCCCTCCACTTT. It translates to CASSVDGTGHSPLHF.